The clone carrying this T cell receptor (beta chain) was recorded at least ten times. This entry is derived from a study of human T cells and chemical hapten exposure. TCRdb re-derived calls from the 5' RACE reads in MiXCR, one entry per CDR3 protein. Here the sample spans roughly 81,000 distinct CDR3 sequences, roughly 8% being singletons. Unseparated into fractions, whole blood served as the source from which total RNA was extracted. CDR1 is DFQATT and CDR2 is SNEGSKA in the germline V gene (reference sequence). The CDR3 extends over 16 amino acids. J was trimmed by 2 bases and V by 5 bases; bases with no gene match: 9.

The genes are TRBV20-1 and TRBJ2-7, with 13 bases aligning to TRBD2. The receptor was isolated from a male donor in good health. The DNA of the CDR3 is TGCAGTGCTTCTTTACTAGCGGGAGGGCCGGCCTACGAGCAGTACTTC. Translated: CSASLLAGGPAYEQYF.